These 12 T cell receptor beta chains were all obtained from the same sample, sequenced in a study of T cells after yellow fever vaccination. Each CDR3 protein gets one entry after TCRdb re-called the 5' RACE reads with MiXCR. The sample contains 200,000 to 300,000 distinct CDR3 sequences, around 6.7% of which appear only once. Here the sequenced sample was CD4+ T cells sorted from PBMCs, taken on the day of the yellow fever booster vaccination. These receptors were obtained from a man under 40 who received the YFV17D yellow fever vaccine.

This clonotype has ten or more counts. The J gene is TRBJ2-2, the V gene TRBV3-1, with TRBD2 as a possible D gene (5 bases). The V and J ends lost 3 bases and 4 bases respectively, with 9 bases between them. The CDR3 spans 14 residues. Germline loops: CDR1 LGHDT, CDR2 YNNKEL (reference sequence). CDR3 nucleotides: TGTGCCAGCAGCCAGTACGGGGTCACCGGGGAGCTGTTTTTT. It encodes CASSQYGVTGELFF.

The rearrangement joins TRBV7-8 to TRBJ2-1; 7 nucleotides line up with TRBD2. The CDR3 length is 13 residues. The germline V gene encodes CDR1 SGHVS and CDR2 FQNEAQ. The junction had 5 bases not matched to a gene; V was cut back by 8 bases and J by 4 bases. The CDR3 is CASATSRYNEQFF. CDR3 DNA sequence: TGTGCCAGCGCGACTAGCCGTTACAATGAGCAGTTCTTC.

This clonotype showed up just a few times. The chain has TRBV7-6 and TRBJ2-1, with D tentatively TRBD1 or TRBD2 (5 bases each). The CDR3 runs to 15 residues. Germline lookup yields CDR1 SGHVS and CDR2 FNYEAQ. Trimming took 5 bases from V and 4 from J, leaving 15 bases between them. CDR3 region: CASSHRGEGYNEQFF. In nucleotides, the CDR3 is TGTGCCAGCAGCCATAGGGGCGAGGGGTACAATGAGCAGTTCTTC.

Turning to this clonotype: The junction differs from germline at one of its ends, possibly a read error. The rearrangement links TRBV4-3 to TRBJ2-2; D could derive from TRBD1 or TRBD2 (5 bases each). The CDR3 is made up of 13 amino acids. The germline V gene has CDR1 LGHNA and CDR2 YSLEER. The CDR3 region is CASRGQRAGELIF. CDR3 nucleotide sequence: TGCGCCAGCAGGGGGCAGCGCGCCGGGGAGCTGATTTTT.

This clonotype came up a few times. This chain uses TRBV20-1 with TRBJ2-5, with 9 bases lining up with TRBD1. The CDR3 is made up of 14 amino acids. Looked up from germline, CDR1 is DFQATT and CDR2 is SNEGSKA (reference sequence). J lost 5 bases, V lost 6 bases, and 10 bases had no gene match. CDR3 protein: CSAPGTGRRETQYF. CDR3 coding DNA: TGCAGTGCCCCAGGGACAGGGAGGAGGGAGACCCAGTACTTC.

The chain carries TRBV7-3 and TRBJ2-5, with 13 nucleotides matching TRBD2. J lost 1 base, V lost 6 bases, and 5 bases had no gene match. The CDR3 runs to 16 residues. Per the germline V gene, CDR1 is SGHTA and CDR2 is FQGTGA. The CDR3 loop is CASSPGTSGAQETQYF. The CDR3 DNA reads TGTGCCAGCAGTCCCGGGACTAGCGGGGCCCAAGAGACCCAGTACTTC. Together with reference TRBV7-3 and TRBJ2-5, the CDR3 gives the full variable domain: GAGVSQTPSNKVTEKGKYVELRCDPISGHTALYWYRQSLGQGPEFLIYFQGTGAADDSGLPNDRFFAVRPEGSVSTLKIQRTERGDSAVYLCASSPGTSGAQETQYFGPGTRLLVL.

This clonotype was seen a handful of times. The V gene is TRBV2, the J gene TRBJ1-6; a weak D match, TRBD1 (6 bases). Germline values: CDR1 SNHLY, CDR2 FYNNEI. V lost 6 bases, J lost 10 bases, and 19 bases lay in between. This CDR3 has 15 amino acids. The CDR3 loop reads CASRDRTGGKSPLHF. The CDR3 DNA is TGTGCCAGCAGGGACAGAACTGGGGGAAAGTCACCCCTCCACTTT. Together with reference TRBV2 and TRBJ1-6, the CDR3 gives the full variable domain: EPEVTQTPSHQVTQMGQEVILRCVPISNHLYFYWYRQILGQKVEFLVSFYNNEISEKSEIFDDQFSVERPDGSNFTLKIRSTKLEDSAMYFCASRDRTGGKSPLHFGNGTRLTVT.

This clonotype has ten or more counts. The chain combines TRBV29-1 with TRBJ2-1; 9 bases match TRBD1. Per the germline V gene, CDR1 is SQVTM and CDR2 is ANQGSEA. CDR3 length: 14 residues. J gave up 6 bases and V 6 bases, and 9 bases lay outside the gene matches. The CDR3 nucleotides read TGCAGCGTCGGAGGGACAGGGAGTTTCAATGAGCAGTTCTTC. Amino acids: CSVGGTGSFNEQFF.

The V gene is TRBV29-1, the J gene TRBJ2-7, with a tentative D call TRBD1 (6 bases). Trimming stripped 0 bases from V and 7 bases from J, with 13 bases between. The CDR3 is made up of 13 amino acids. CDR1 and CDR2 from the germline V gene are SQVTM and ANQGSEA. The CDR3 nucleotides read TGCAGCGTTGAAGAAGGGGGTTTGGGGGAGCAGTACTTC. It specifies CSVEEGGLGEQYF.

This clonotype came up many times. V and J are TRBV20-1 and TRBJ2-5; D gene ambiguous. V gave up 6 bases and J gave up 1 base, with 12 bases separating them. The CDR3 loop spans 13 amino acids. Germline values: CDR1 DFQATT, CDR2 SNEGSKA (reference sequence). DNA of the CDR3: TGCAGTGCACCCTTACCCCCCCAAGAGACCCAGTACTTC. Its protein is CSAPLPPQETQYF.

The CDR3 spells CASSLWGGSRVEQYF. The CDR3 nucleotides read TGTGCCAGCAGTTTATGGGGCGGGAGTAGGGTCGAGCAGTACTTC. The J gene is TRBJ2-7, the V gene TRBV27; 7 positions agree with TRBD2. This CDR3 has 15 residues. CDR1 MNHEY and CDR2 SMNVEV come from the germline V gene (reference sequence). V lost 1 base and J lost 6; bases outside the gene matches: 9.

This clonotype was detected many times. The chain couples TRBV20-1 to TRBJ2-1, with TRBD2 matching 11 bases. In germline, CDR1 is DFQATT, CDR2 SNEGSKA (reference sequence). V lost 4 bases to trimming and J lost 4 bases; unmatched junction nucleotides: 6. CDR3 length equals 15 residues. The CDR3 DNA sequence: TGCAGTGCTATTACCGGGACTAGCGGATACAATGAGCAGTTCTTC. Its translation: CSAITGTSGYNEQFF.